This TCR beta chain was sequenced during a study of tumor-infiltrating lymphocytes in primary liver carcinoma. Turning to the study itself: The study enrolled male and female patients aged 30 to 69 years. The tumors, T1-T3 N0M0 lesions, were about 4.2 to 11 cm across.

Losses at the gene ends were 4 bases for V and 8 bases for J; bases not matched to a gene: 9. This CDR3 spans 15 amino acids. Germline values: CDR1 LNHDA, CDR2 SQIVND (reference sequence). A primer in the constant region served to generate TCR beta cDNA from 450 to 650 ng of total RNA. Construction of TCR beta libraries relied on three successive nested multiplex PCR rounds employing slightly modified ARM-PCR. The two initial PCR rounds, around 11 cycles each, used TRBV1-TRBV30 forward and C-beta reverse primers. TCRdb fed the multiplex PCR reads into MiXCR, producing one record per CDR3 protein. This table has tens of thousands of distinct CDR3 sequences, around 77% appearing once. From around 20-30 mg of unsorted bulk tissue, DNA and RNA were co-extracted together. This clonotype was picked up many times.

Sequencing was carried out using liver tumor tissue from sampling region 5. Stated subset: tumor region T5, tumor centre. The rearrangement joins TRBV19 to TRBJ2-1; 9 bases align to TRBD2. The sequence came from a man aged 35 to 55 with primary liver carcinoma and hepatitis B virus infection. DNA of the CDR3: TGTGCCAGTAGTAATTCCGGGACTAGCATTTATGAGCAGTTCTTC. Its protein is CASSNSGTSIYEQFF.